The T cell receptor beta chain described here comes from a study of blood T cell repertoires in COVID-19. The wider study: Some COVID-19 samples were acute and others convalescent; all came from the United States, Italy and Spain. T cells, B-cell-depleted T cells, or PBMCs supplied cDNA or gDNA.

Authors' processing steps: Counts of nucleated cells, estimated from reference gene primer amplification, were obtained. Assay used: immunoSEQ multiplex PCR; TCRdb lists only in-frame clones, some missing. The DNA gave D and trimming, while V, J and clone size come from that table. Of hundreds of thousands of clones in the sample, about 80% are singletons; the top ten hold 8% to 9.5%. Material: peripheral blood. This TCR was sampled from a woman in her forties or fifties who had recovered from COVID-19.

The CDR3 sequence: CASSHGPQGNQPQHF. For the CDR3, the DNA is TGCGCCAGCAGCCATGGCCCACAGGGCAATCAGCCCCAGCATTTT. This sequence joins TRBV4-1 and TRBJ1-5; perhaps TRBD1 as D (5 bases). Germline loops: CDR1 MGHRA, CDR2 YSYEKL. V was pared by 3 bases and J by 2 bases, with 11 bases between. CDR3 length: 15 residues.